This T cell receptor beta chain was found in a study of shared clonotypes between healthy human individuals. In the study overall: Per-donor plates numbered three CD4 naive, three CD4 memory, two CD8 naive and one CD8 memory.

The naive CD8 fraction comprised CD45RO-negative cells positively selected for CCR7 and excluded terminally differentiated effector memory CD45RA+ cells. Trimming shortened V by 3 bases and J by 7 bases, and 16 bases separated the two germline ends. In germline, CDR1 is SNHLY, CDR2 FYNNEI. The CDR3 sequence is 16 residues long. Clones were sequenced by immunoSEQ multiplex PCR, and TCRdb holds only the in-frame ones, with some missing. The profile shows roughly 2 million clones, approximately 94% of them singletons. The V gene is TRBV2, the J gene TRBJ1-6, with D possibly TRBD1 on 6 matching bases. The receptor was isolated from a man aged 18 to 29 in good health. The sample taken for sequencing was naive CD8+ T cells sorted from blood. The CDR3 here is CASSDYRVEGNSPLHF. The CDR3 bases are TGTGCCAGCAGTGACTACAGGGTCGAGGGGAATTCACCCCTCCACTTT.